What follows describes a single T cell receptor (beta chain). Its antigen remains unknown. Germline V gene lookup returns CDR1 ENHRY and CDR2 SYGVKD. This CDR3 spans 12 amino acids. Trimming took off 4 bases at V and 6 bases at J, with 9 bases between the two ends. TCRdb's copy holds only in-frame clones and misses some; the assay was immunoSEQ multiplex PCR. The data hold fewer than 25,000 clones, with 95% to 98% observed a single time. These data come from a study of T cells after posttransplantation cyclophosphamide. Overall study findings and caveats: Recipient CMV seropositivity and CMV reactivation strongly tracked TRB clonality. Later blood repertoires were often dominated by clones from the donor CD8+ memory compartment. Tissue-infiltrating T cells from skin or gut overlapped little with blood T cells.

Cells defined as naive were viable CD3+CD4+ or CD3+CD8+ and CCR7+CD45RA+CD45RO-CD95-CD27+CD28+. The genes are TRBV10-3 and TRBJ1-1; the D is unclear. The specimen sequenced was naive CD4+ T cells sorted from PBMCs. The origin of this receptor is a man aged 50-60 years in good health, CMV-negative, and a related stem cell transplant donor. The CDR3 is CAISGQEAEAFF. Here the CDR3 DNA reads TGTGCCATCAGTGGGCAGGAGGCTGAAGCTTTCTTT.